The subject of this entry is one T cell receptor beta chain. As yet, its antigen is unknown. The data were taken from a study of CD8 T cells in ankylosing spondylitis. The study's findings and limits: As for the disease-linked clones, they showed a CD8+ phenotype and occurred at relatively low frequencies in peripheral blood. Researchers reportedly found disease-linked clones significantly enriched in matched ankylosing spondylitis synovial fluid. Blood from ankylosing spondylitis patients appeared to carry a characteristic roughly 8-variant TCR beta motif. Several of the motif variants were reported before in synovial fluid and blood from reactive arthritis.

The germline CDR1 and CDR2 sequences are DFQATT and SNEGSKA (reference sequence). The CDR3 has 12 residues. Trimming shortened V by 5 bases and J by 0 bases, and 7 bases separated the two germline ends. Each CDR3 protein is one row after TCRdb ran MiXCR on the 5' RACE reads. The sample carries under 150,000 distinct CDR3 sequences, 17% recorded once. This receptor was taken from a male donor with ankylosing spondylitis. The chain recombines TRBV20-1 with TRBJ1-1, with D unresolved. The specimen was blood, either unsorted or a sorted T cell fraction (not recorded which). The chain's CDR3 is CSAWRLNTEAFF. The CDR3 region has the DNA TGCAGTGCTTGGAGGTTGAACACTGAAGCTTTCTTT.